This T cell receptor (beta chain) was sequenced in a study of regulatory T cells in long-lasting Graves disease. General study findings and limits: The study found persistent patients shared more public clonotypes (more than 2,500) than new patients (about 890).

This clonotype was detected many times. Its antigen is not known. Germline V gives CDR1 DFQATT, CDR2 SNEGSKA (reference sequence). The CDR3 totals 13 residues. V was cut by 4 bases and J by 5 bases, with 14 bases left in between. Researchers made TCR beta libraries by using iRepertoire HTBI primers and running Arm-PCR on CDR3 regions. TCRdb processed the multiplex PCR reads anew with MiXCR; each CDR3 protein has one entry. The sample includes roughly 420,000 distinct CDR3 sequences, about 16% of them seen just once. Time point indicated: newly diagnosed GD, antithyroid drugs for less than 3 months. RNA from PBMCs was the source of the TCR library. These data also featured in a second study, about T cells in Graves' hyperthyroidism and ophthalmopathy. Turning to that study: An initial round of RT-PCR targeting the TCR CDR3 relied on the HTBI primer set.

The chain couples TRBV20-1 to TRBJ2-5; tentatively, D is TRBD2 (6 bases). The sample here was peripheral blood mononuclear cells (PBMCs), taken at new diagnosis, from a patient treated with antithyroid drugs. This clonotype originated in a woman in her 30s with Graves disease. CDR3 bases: TGCAGTGCTAATGTCGGGAGTGGGGAGACCCAGTACTTC. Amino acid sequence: CSANVGSGETQYF.